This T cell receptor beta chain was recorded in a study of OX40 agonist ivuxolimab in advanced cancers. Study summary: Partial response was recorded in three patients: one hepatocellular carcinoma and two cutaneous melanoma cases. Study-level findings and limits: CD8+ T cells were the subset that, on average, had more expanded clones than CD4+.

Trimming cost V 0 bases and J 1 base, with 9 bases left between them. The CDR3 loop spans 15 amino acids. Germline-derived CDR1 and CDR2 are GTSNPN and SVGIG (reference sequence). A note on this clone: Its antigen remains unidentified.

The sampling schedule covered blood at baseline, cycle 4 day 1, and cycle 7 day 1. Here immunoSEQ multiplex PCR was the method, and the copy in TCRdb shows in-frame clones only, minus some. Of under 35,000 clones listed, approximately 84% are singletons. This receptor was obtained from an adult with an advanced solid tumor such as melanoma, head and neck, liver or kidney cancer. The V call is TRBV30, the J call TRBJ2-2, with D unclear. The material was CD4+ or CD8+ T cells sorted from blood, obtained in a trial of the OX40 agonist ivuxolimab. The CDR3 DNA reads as TGTGCCTGGAGTGTAAATGGGGAGAACACCGGGGAGCTGTTTTTT. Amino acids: CAWSVNGENTGELFF. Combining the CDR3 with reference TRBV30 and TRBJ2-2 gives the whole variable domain SQTIHQWPATLVQPVGSPLSLECTVEGTSNPNLYWYRQAAGRGLQLLFYSVGIGQISSEVPQNLSASRPQDRQFILSSKKLLLSDSGFYLCAWSVNGENTGELFFGEGSRLTVL.